Each of the 21 T cell receptor beta chains below was sequenced from the same sample in a study of T cell repertoires in ileal Crohn's disease. Only in-frame clones appear in the TCRdb table, and some are missing; sequencing was by immunoSEQ multiplex PCR. The repertoire holds 13,000 to 15,000 clones, with roughly four fifths as singletons. The sequenced sample was ileal tissue. These receptors came from an adult with Crohn's disease.

The rearrangement uses TRBV2 and TRBJ2-3, with 8 nucleotides matching TRBD1. Germline V gene data show CDR1 as SNHLY and CDR2 as FYNNEI. CDR3 length: 15 amino acids. J lost 0 bases, V lost 4 bases, and 3 bases had no gene match. CDR3 in amino acids: CASSAQGGSTDTQYF. The CDR3 region has the DNA TGTGCCAGCAGTGCACAGGGGGGAAGCACAGATACGCAGTATTTT.

The chain is built from TRBV7-6 and TRBJ1-1, with 7 bases identical to TRBD1. The V gene end was trimmed by 1 base and the J gene end by 1 base; junction bases not matched to a gene: 0. Germline CDR1 SGHVS, CDR2 FNYEAQ. The CDR3 has 14 residues. CDR3 in amino acids: CASSLEGANTEAFF. CDR3 nucleotides: TGTGCCAGCAGCTTAGAGGGGGCGAACACTGAAGCTTTCTTT. Variable domain in full (rest from reference TRBV7-6 and TRBJ1-1): GAGVSQSPRYKVTKRGQDVALRCDPISGHVSLYWYRQALGQGPEFLTYFNYEAQQDKSGLPNDRFSAERPEGSISTLTIQRTEQRDSAMYRCASSLEGANTEAFFGQGTRLTVV.

The J gene is TRBJ1-3, the V gene TRBV18; 7 nucleotides align to TRBD1. The germline gives CDR1 KGHSH, CDR2 LQKENI. There are 15 residues in the CDR3. J gave up 0 bases and V 4 bases, and 3 bases lay outside the gene matches. The CDR3 spells CASSRTGSSGNTIYF. CDR3 nucleotides: TGTGCCAGCTCACGGACAGGATCCTCTGGAAACACCATATATTTT.

The CDR3 DNA sequence: TGTGCCAGCTCAACAGGGGGTGACTATGGCTACACCTTC. This sequence encodes CASSTGGDYGYTF. The chain links TRBV6-1 to TRBJ1-2, with 8 bases matching TRBD1. Germline values: CDR1 MNHNS, CDR2 SASEGT. The CDR3 sequence is 13 residues long. J gave up 3 bases and V 8 bases, and 5 bases lay outside the gene matches.

The chain combines TRBV2 with TRBJ1-1; possible D gene TRBD1, 5 bases. CDR3 length equals 14 residues. The germline CDR1 and CDR2 sequences are SNHLY and FYNNEI. The V gene lost 5 bases and the J gene lost 7 bases, with 17 bases spanning the gap. As DNA, the CDR3 is TGTGCCAGCAGTTCGGGTGGGGTAAGGGGTGAAGCTTTCTTT. Amino acid sequence: CASSSGGVRGEAFF.

V gene TRBV30 combines with J gene TRBJ2-3, with TRBD2 identical over 12 bases. Germline lookup yields CDR1 GTSNPN and CDR2 SVGIG (reference sequence). The CDR3 has 14 amino acids. Trimming removed 8 bases from V and 5 bases from J; junction bases left unmatched: 8. DNA of the CDR3: TGTGCCAGCTCTAGCGGGAGGGATATAGATACGCAGTATTTT. It is translated as CASSSGRDIDTQYF.

This chain connects TRBV7-8 to TRBJ1-1; D perhaps matches TRBD1 (6 bases). V gave up 1 base and J gave up 7 bases, with 10 bases separating them. Germline CDR1 and CDR2: SGHVS and FQNEAQ. CDR3 length equals 13 residues. In DNA form, the CDR3 reads TGTGCCAGCAGCTTAGGGGGGCTGGGTGAAGCTTTCTTT. Its protein product is CASSLGGLGEAFF.

The chain is built from TRBV5-1 and TRBJ1-4, with D possibly TRBD1 on 5 matching bases. The germline CDR1 and CDR2 sequences are SGHRS and YFSETQ. V was shortened by 2 bases and J by 1 base, with 18 bases between the two germline ends. The CDR3 has 18 amino acids. In nucleotides, the CDR3 is TGCGCCAGCAGCTTCCGACAGATGGGGAAACGAACTAATGAAAAACTGTTTTTT. This gives the protein CASSFRQMGKRTNEKLFF.

The V call is TRBV13, the J call TRBJ2-2, with TRBD2 matching 7 bases. Germline V CDR1 and CDR2: PRHDT, FYEKMQ (reference sequence). V was pared by 5 bases and J by 7 bases, with 13 bases of the junction left unmatched. The CDR3 is 16 amino acids. The CDR3 nucleotides read TGTGCCAGCAGCCCGCCCCCACGCCGCGGGGGCGGGGAGCTGTTTTTT. Its translation is CASSPPPRRGGGELFF.

J is TRBJ2-1 and V is TRBV7-9; 8 positions match TRBD2. The CDR3 is 12 residues long. Germline values: CDR1 SEHNR, CDR2 FQNEAQ (reference sequence). J gave up 8 bases and V 5 bases, and 2 bases lay outside the gene matches. CDR3 region: CASSPAGDEQFF. CDR3 sequence (DNA): TGTGCCAGCAGCCCAGCGGGGGATGAGCAGTTCTTC.

This clone was detected a few times. The chain employs TRBV25-1 and TRBJ2-7; 8 bases match TRBD2. The V segment lost 3 bases and the J segment 6 bases; nucleotides outside the gene matches: 7. There are 14 residues in the CDR3. The germline CDR1 and CDR2 sequences are MGHDK and SYGVNS. This chain's CDR3 is CASSERLASSEQYF. For the CDR3, the DNA is TGTGCCAGCAGTGAGAGACTAGCGAGCTCCGAGCAGTACTTC.

This clone was seen a few times. The chain is built from TRBV7-6 and TRBJ1-5, with D maybe TRBD1 (6 bases). CDR1 and CDR2 from the germline V gene are SGHVS and FNYEAQ. With 5 bases removed from V and 7 bases from J, the gap between germline ends came to 12 bases. The CDR3 sequence is 13 residues long. The CDR3 bases are TGTGCCAGCAGCCAACAGGGTCGCCAGCCCCAGCATTTT. It specifies CASSQQGRQPQHF.

The chain combines TRBV7-2 with TRBJ2-1, with 8 bases that match TRBD2. CDR3 length: 16 residues. Germline CDR1 and CDR2: SGHTA and FQGNSA. V lost 1 base to trimming and J lost 5 bases; unmatched junction nucleotides: 7. CDR3 amino acids: CASSLDGLAEHNEQFF. CDR3 nucleotide sequence: TGTGCCAGCAGCTTAGACGGACTAGCAGAACACAATGAGCAGTTCTTC.

The gene calls are TRBV5-6 and TRBJ2-5; perhaps TRBD1 as D (5 bases). Germline CDR1 and CDR2: SGHDT and YYEEEE. Trimming stripped 2 bases from V and 1 base from J, with 6 bases between. This CDR3 is built from 13 residues. CDR3 DNA: TGTGCCAGCAGCTTTGACAGCCAAGAGACCCAGTACTTC. This codes for CASSFDSQETQYF.

The gene calls are TRBV5-1 and TRBJ2-7, with D perhaps TRBD1 (6 bases). Germline CDR1 and CDR2: SGHRS and YFSETQ. The CDR3 runs to 14 residues. Deletions cut 5 bases from V and 7 bases from J, with 19 bases between. The DNA of the CDR3 is TGCGCCAGCAGAGAACTTCACCGAGGGGGTGAGCAGTACTTC. Protein sequence: CASRELHRGGEQYF.

This clone was seen once. The chain is built from TRBV5-8 and TRBJ1-5; weak D call: TRBD1 (6 bases). The V end lost 2 bases, the J end lost 3 bases, and 12 bases lay between the germline ends. The germline CDR1 and CDR2 sequences are SGHTS and YDEGEE. The CDR3 is made up of 15 amino acids. Here the CDR3 reads CASSLIQGPNQPQHF. The CDR3, as DNA: TGTGCCAGCAGCTTAATACAGGGACCCAATCAGCCCCAGCATTTT.

The chain couples TRBV10-2 to TRBJ1-1; no clear D gene. CDR1 is WSHSY, CDR2 SAAADI, per germline. Trimming shortened V by 8 bases and J by 1 base, and 14 bases separated the two germline ends. The CDR3 consists of 14 residues. In DNA form, the CDR3 reads TGCGCCAGCTACCCTGGGAGAGGGAACACTGAAGCTTTCTTT. Residues: CASYPGRGNTEAFF.

This chain links TRBV11-2 with TRBJ2-1, with TRBD2 identical over 16 bases. Germline assignment: CDR1 SGHAT and CDR2 FQNNGV. This CDR3 contains 17 residues. J was trimmed by 8 bases and V by 3 bases; bases with no gene match: 7. In DNA, the CDR3 is TGTGCCAGCAGCTTCGGGACTAGCGGGGGGGCGTACGATGAGCAGTTCTTC. It encodes CASSFGTSGGAYDEQFF.

J is TRBJ1-6 and V is TRBV10-3; maybe TRBD1 (6 bases). Germline V gives CDR1 ENHRY, CDR2 SYGVKD. CDR3 length: 19 amino acids. Between the trimmed V and J ends, which lost 1 base and 8 bases, there was a span of 24 bases. CDR3 protein: CAISEFPNDRLKRYSPLHF. The CDR3 DNA reads TGTGCCATCAGTGAGTTCCCGAACGACAGGCTTAAACGCTATTCACCCCTCCACTTT.

The chain employs TRBV25-1 and TRBJ2-7, with 14 positions matching TRBD2. The CDR3 covers 18 residues. V dropped 1 base and J dropped 5; count of bases not matched to a gene: 10. CDR1 is MGHDK, CDR2 SYGVNS, per germline. The CDR3 sequence: CASSESMGTSGSGNEQYF. CDR3 coding DNA: TGTGCCAGCAGTGAATCGATGGGGACTAGCGGGAGTGGGAACGAGCAGTACTTC.

V is TRBV6-6 and J is TRBJ2-1, with D tentatively TRBD2 (5 bases). The V end was cut by 0 bases, the J end by 0 bases, with 9 bases between. Germline V gene lookup returns CDR1 MNHNY and CDR2 SVGAGI (reference sequence). The length of the CDR3 is 16 residues. The CDR3 DNA is TGTGCCAGCAGTTACTCGCTAGGGAGCTCCTACAATGAGCAGTTCTTC. This codes for CASSYSLGSSYNEQFF.